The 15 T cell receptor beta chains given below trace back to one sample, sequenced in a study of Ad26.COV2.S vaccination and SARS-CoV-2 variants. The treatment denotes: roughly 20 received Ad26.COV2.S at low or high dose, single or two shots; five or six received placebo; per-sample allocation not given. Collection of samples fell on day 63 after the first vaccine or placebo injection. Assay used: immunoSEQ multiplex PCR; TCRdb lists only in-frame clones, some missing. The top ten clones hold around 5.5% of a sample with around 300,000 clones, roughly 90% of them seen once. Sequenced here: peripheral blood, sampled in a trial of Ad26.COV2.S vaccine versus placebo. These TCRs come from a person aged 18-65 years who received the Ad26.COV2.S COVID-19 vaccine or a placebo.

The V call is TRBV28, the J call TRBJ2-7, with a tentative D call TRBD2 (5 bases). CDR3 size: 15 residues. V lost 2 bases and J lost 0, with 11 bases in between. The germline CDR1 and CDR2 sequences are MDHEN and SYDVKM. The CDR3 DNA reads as TGTGCCAGCAGTTTAGGACTGACTGTCTCCTACGAGCAGTACTTC. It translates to CASSLGLTVSYEQYF. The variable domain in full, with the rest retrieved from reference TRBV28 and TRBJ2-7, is DVKVTQSSRYLVKRTGEKVFLECVQDMDHENMFWYRQDPGLGLRLIYFSYDVKMKEKGDIPEGYSVSREKKERFSLILESASTNQTSMYLCASSLGLTVSYEQYFGPGTRLTVT.

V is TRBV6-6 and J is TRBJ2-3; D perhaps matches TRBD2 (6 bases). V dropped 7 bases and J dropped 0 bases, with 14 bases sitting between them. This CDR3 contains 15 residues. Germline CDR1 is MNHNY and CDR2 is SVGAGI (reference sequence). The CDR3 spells CASTLVAASTDTQYF. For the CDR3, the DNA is TGTGCCAGCACCTTGGTAGCGGCTAGCACAGATACGCAGTATTTT.

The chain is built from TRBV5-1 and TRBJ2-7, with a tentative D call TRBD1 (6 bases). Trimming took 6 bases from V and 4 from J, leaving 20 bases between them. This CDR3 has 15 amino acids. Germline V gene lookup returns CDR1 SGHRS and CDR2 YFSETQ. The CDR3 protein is CASTEQGSFPYEQYF. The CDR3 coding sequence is TGCGCCAGCACCGAACAGGGTTCCTTTCCTTACGAGCAGTACTTC. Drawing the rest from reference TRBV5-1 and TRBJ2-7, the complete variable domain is KAGVTQTPRYLIKTRGQQVTLSCSPISGHRSVSWYQQTPGQGLQFLFEYFSETQRNKGNFPGRFSGRQFSNSRSEMNVSTLELGDSALYLCASTEQGSFPYEQYFGPGTRLTVT.

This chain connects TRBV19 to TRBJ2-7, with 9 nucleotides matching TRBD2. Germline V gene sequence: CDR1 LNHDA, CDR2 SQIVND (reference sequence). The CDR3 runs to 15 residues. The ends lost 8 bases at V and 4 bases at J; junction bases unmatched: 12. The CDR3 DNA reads TGTGCCAGTTCCCCTAGCGGGGTTCTCCGATACGAGCAGTACTTC. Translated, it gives CASSPSGVLRYEQYF.

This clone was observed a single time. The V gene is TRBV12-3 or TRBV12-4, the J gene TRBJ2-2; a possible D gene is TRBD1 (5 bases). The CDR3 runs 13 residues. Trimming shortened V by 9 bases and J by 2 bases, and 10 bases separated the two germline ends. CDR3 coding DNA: TGTGCCAGTGGATGGGGCAACACCGGGGAGCTGTTTTTT. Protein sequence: CASGWGNTGELFF.

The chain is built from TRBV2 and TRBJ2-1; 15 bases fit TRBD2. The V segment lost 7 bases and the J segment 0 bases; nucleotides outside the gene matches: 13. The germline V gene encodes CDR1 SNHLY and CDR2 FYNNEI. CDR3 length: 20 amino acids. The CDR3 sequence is CASMGLGLAGGYGSYNEQFF. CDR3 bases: TGTGCCAGCATGGGTCTCGGACTAGCGGGAGGGTATGGCTCCTACAATGAGCAGTTCTTC.

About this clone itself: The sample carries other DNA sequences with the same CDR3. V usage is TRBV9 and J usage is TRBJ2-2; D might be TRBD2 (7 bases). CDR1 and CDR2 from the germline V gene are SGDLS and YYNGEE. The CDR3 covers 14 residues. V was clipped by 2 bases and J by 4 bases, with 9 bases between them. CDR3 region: CASSVGGGTGELFF. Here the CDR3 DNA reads TGTGCCAGCAGCGTGGGAGGGGGCACCGGGGAGCTGTTTTTT.

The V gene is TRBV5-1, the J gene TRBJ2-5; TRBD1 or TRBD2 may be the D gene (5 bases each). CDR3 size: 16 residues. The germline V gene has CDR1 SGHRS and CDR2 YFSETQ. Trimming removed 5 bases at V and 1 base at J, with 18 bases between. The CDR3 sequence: CASSPGLTTGQETQYF. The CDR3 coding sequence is TGCGCCAGCAGTCCCGGACTTACCACAGGCCAAGAGACCCAGTACTTC.

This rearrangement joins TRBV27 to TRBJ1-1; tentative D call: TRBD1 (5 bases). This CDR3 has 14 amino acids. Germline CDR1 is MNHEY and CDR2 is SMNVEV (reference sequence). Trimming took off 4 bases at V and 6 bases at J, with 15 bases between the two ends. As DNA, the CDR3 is TGTGCCAGCAGTTCTCTCACGGGGGATCCTGAAGCTTTCTTT. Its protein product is CASSSLTGDPEAFF.

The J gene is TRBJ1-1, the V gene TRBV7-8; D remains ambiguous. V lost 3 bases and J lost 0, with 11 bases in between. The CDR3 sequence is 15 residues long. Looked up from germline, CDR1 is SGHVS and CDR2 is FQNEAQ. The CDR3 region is CASSLFLGMNTEAFF. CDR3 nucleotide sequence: TGTGCCAGCAGCTTGTTCTTAGGGATGAACACTGAAGCTTTCTTT.

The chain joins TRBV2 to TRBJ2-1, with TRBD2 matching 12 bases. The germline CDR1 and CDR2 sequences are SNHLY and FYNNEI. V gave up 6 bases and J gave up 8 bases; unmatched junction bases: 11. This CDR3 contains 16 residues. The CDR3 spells CASSGEGLAGPDEQFF. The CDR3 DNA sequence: TGTGCCAGCAGCGGGGAGGGACTAGCGGGTCCTGATGAGCAGTTCTTC.

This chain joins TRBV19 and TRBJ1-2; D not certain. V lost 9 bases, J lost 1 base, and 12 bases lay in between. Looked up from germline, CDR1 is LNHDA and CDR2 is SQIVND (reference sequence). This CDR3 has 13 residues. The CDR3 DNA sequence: TGTGCCAGCACCGAGGCGGTTAACTATGGCTACACCTTC. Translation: CASTEAVNYGYTF. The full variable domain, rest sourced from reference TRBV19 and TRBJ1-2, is DGGITQSPKYLFRKEGQNVTLSCEQNLNHDAMYWYRQDPGQGLRLIYYSQIVNDFQKGDIAEGYSVSREKKESFPLTVTSAQKNPTAFYLCASTEAVNYGYTFGSGTRLTVV.

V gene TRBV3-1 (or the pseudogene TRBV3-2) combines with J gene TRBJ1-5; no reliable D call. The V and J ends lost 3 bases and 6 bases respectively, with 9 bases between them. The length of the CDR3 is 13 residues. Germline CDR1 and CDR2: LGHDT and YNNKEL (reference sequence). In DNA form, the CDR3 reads TGTGCCAGCAGCCAGGGTAACAGTCAGCCCCAGCATTTT. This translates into CASSQGNSQPQHF.

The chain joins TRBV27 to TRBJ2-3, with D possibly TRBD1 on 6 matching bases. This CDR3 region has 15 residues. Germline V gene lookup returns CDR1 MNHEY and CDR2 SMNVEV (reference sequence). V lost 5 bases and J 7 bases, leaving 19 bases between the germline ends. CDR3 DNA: TGTGCCAGCAGTCCCGACAGGCCACTACATAATACGCAGTATTTT. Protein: CASSPDRPLHNTQYF.

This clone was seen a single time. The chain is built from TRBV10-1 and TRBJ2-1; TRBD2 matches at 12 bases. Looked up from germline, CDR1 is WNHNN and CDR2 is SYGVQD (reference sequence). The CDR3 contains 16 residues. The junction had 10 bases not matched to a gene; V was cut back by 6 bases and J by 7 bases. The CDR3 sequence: CASSDPSGGALNEQFF. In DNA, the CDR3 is TGCGCCAGCAGCGATCCTAGCGGGGGGGCCCTTAATGAGCAGTTCTTC.